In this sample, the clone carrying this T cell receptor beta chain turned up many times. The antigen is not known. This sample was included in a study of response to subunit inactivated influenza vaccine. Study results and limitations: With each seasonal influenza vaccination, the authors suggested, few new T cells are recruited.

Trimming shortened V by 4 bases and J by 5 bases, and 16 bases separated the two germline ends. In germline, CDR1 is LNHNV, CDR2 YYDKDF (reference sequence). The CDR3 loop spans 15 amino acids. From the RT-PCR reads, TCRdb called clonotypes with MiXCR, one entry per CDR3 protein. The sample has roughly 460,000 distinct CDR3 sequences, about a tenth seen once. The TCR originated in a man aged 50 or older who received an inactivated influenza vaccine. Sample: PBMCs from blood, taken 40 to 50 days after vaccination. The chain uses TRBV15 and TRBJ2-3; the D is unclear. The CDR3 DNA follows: TGTGCCACCAGCAAAAGGACGGGTGGAGTAGATACGCAGTATTTT. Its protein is CATSKRTGGVDTQYF.